Below are 16 T cell receptor beta chains sequenced from a single sample in a study of T cell responses to AZD1222 COVID-19 vaccine. TCRdb keeps only in-frame clones here, not all; method: immunoSEQ multiplex PCR. Among tens of thousands of clones listed, approximately 92% were seen once. The sample in question was peripheral blood, obtained 28 days after the second AZD1222 dose. The source is an adult who received the AZD1222 COVID-19 vaccine.

The V gene is TRBV5-8, the J gene TRBJ1-1; 7 bases are shared with TRBD1. The trim removed 5 bases at V and 1 base at J, leaving 8 bases unmatched. The CDR3 covers 15 residues. The germline gives CDR1 SGHTS, CDR2 YDEGEE. The CDR3, as DNA: TGTGCCAGCAGGCAATACAGGGGAAAGAACACTGAAGCTTTCTTT. It is translated as CASRQYRGKNTEAFF.

This chain links TRBV9 with TRBJ1-1; D possibly corresponds to TRBD1 (6 bases). V lost 4 bases to trimming and J lost 8 bases, with 18 bases between them. The CDR3 is 14 residues long. Germline V lookup: CDR1 SGDLS, CDR2 YYNGEE. This CDR3 is CASSPGGGPLEAFF. For the CDR3, the DNA is TGTGCCAGCAGCCCAGGAGGGGGGCCTCTAGAAGCTTTCTTT.

This clone came up a few times. The chain joins TRBV19 to TRBJ1-1; 7 nucleotides align to TRBD1. The V segment lost 3 bases and the J segment 1 base; nucleotides outside the gene matches: 5. There are 15 residues in the CDR3. Germline CDR1 and CDR2: LNHDA and SQIVND (reference sequence). The CDR3 loop is CASSIIRTGNTEAFF. CDR3 in DNA: TGTGCCAGTAGTATTATCAGGACAGGGAACACTGAAGCTTTCTTT. The full variable domain, its missing parts supplied by reference TRBV19 and TRBJ1-1, is DGGITQSPKYLFRKEGQNVTLSCEQNLNHDAMYWYRQDPGQGLRLIYYSQIVNDFQKGDIAEGYSVSREKKESFPLTVTSAQKNPTAFYLCASSIIRTGNTEAFFGQGTRLTVV.

V usage is TRBV6-5 and J usage is TRBJ1-1; D perhaps matches TRBD1 (5 bases). The V gene lost 6 bases and the J gene lost 0 bases, with 8 bases spanning the gap. CDR3 length: 13 residues. Per the germline V gene, CDR1 is MNHEY and CDR2 is SVGAGI. The CDR3 is CASSRQLNTEAFF. CDR3 DNA: TGTGCCAGCAGCCGACAGCTGAACACTGAAGCTTTCTTT.

The V call is TRBV18, the J call TRBJ1-2; D might be TRBD1 (5 bases). This CDR3 comprises 16 residues. From germline, CDR1 is KGHSH and CDR2 LQKENI. Trimming took 2 bases from V and 1 from J, leaving 14 bases between them. The CDR3 is CASSPEWGRVNYGYTF. The CDR3 DNA sequence: TGTGCCAGCTCACCAGAGTGGGGCAGGGTTAACTATGGCTACACCTTC.

This rearrangement joins TRBV9 to TRBJ1-1; tentative D call: TRBD1 (6 bases). V shed 0 bases and J shed 12 bases, with 15 bases lying between them. Germline CDR1 and CDR2: SGDLS and YYNGEE. This CDR3 has 13 residues. The CDR3 nucleotides are TGTGCCAGCAGCGTAGAGGGGGGGCGCGTGACTTTCTTT. Its protein is CASSVEGGRVTFF.

This chain connects TRBV7-9 to TRBJ1-2; 7 bases are shared with TRBD1. Trimming at V came to 7 bases and at J to 5 bases, leaving 13 bases not matched to a gene. CDR1 and CDR2 (germline): SEHNR, FQNEAQ (reference sequence). This CDR3 region has 15 residues. DNA of the CDR3: TGTGCCAGCACTAAATGGGAGGGGGCGCGGTATGGCTACACCTTC. Translation gives CASTKWEGARYGYTF.

The genes are TRBV7-6 and TRBJ2-7, with TRBD2 matching over 7 bases. V shed 1 base, J shed 2 bases, and the junction held 8 bases outside the gene matches. The CDR3 contains 16 residues. CDR1 and CDR2 from the germline V gene are SGHVS and FNYEAQ. In nucleotides, the CDR3 is TGTGCCAGCAGCTTAGGGGGGGGGATTACAACCTACGAGCAGTACTTC. It yields the protein CASSLGGGITTYEQYF.

V usage is TRBV6-1 and J usage is TRBJ1-5, with TRBD1 matching 7 bases. This CDR3 contains 15 residues. Trimming at V came to 3 bases and at J to 4 bases, leaving 6 bases not matched to a gene. CDR1 and CDR2 from the germline V gene are MNHNS and SASEGT. The CDR3 sequence is CASSDGTALNQPQHF. In DNA form, the CDR3 reads TGTGCCAGCAGTGACGGGACAGCCTTGAATCAGCCCCAGCATTTT.

This sequence joins TRBV3-1 (or the pseudogene TRBV3-2) and TRBJ2-5, with 10 bases aligning to TRBD2. With 1 base clipped from V and 5 bases from J, the junction kept 7 bases outside the gene matches. CDR1 and CDR2 (germline): LGHDT, YNNKEL (reference sequence). The CDR3 sequence is 16 residues long. The CDR3 is CASSQGRASGSETQYF. CDR3 sequence (DNA): TGTGCCAGCAGCCAAGGTCGGGCTAGCGGGAGCGAGACCCAGTACTTC.

Only a few counts were recorded for this clone. The chain carries TRBV6-2 or TRBV6-3 and TRBJ2-1; D might be TRBD2 (6 bases). The CDR3 loop spans 16 amino acids. The V end was cut by 0 bases, the J end by 7 bases, with 16 bases between. Germline CDR1 and CDR2: MNHEY and SVGEGT. Here the CDR3 reads CASSYSSPRDGNEQFF. The DNA of the CDR3 is TGTGCCAGCAGTTACTCGAGTCCGCGGGATGGGAATGAGCAGTTCTTC.

This clone was seen a few times. The chain recombines TRBV10-3 with TRBJ2-1; the D gene is possibly TRBD2 (7 bases). CDR3 length: 15 amino acids. The V and J ends lost 10 bases and 0 bases respectively, with 16 bases between them. Per germline, CDR1 ENHRY and CDR2 SYGVKD. In DNA form, the CDR3 reads TGTGCCACCGTGGGGAGGGGGAGCTCCTACAATGAGCAGTTCTTC. The encoded protein is CATVGRGSSYNEQFF.

The V and J genes are TRBV29-1 and TRBJ2-7; perhaps TRBD2 as D (6 bases). The germline V gene has CDR1 SQVTM and CDR2 ANQGSEA. Trimming removed 7 bases from V and 4 bases from J, with 20 bases in between. This CDR3 is built from 14 residues. The CDR3: CSALSGYPGYEQYF. CDR3 in DNA: TGCAGCGCCCTTAGCGGATACCCTGGGTACGAGCAGTACTTC.

The chain joins TRBV6-5 to TRBJ2-1; TRBD2 matches 12 bases. J was trimmed by 8 bases and V by 3 bases; bases with no gene match: 2. The CDR3 spans 14 residues. Germline values: CDR1 MNHEY, CDR2 SVGAGI. DNA of the CDR3: TGTGCCAGCAGTTATCTAGCGGGGGGGTATGAGCAGTTCTTC. It specifies CASSYLAGGYEQFF.

The chain links TRBV5-1 to TRBJ2-1, with 9 bases that match TRBD2. This CDR3 has 15 residues. Germline V CDR1 and CDR2: SGHRS, YFSETQ. The V and J ends lost 0 bases and 8 bases, in that order; junction bases with no gene match: 6. CDR3 protein: CASSLVSSGNDEQFF. The CDR3 DNA follows: TGCGCCAGCAGCTTGGTATCTAGCGGGAATGATGAGCAGTTCTTC.

This clone was observed a single time. The chain joins TRBV3-1 (or the pseudogene TRBV3-2) to TRBJ1-3; a possible D gene is TRBD1 (5 bases). V was shortened by 1 base and J by 0 bases, with 7 bases between the two germline ends. This CDR3 is 15 amino acids long. Germline V CDR1 and CDR2: LGHDT, YNNKEL (reference sequence). The CDR3 DNA sequence: TGTGCCAGCAGCCAAGGGGGCACCTCTGGAAACACCATATATTTT. Translation: CASSQGGTSGNTIYF.